What follows are 14 T cell receptor beta chains derived from one specimen sequenced in a study of radiotherapy plus CTLA-4 blockade in lung cancer. Sequencing used immunoSEQ multiplex PCR; TCRdb keeps in-frame clones, though not all of them. Among tens of thousands of clones listed, roughly 78% were seen once. Source: peripheral blood, taken from a patient treated with radiotherapy plus ipilimumab. The receptors were sampled from a human donor with non-small cell lung cancer who had a complete response to radiotherapy plus ipilimumab.

This clone has a handful of counts. The CDR3 loop reads CASRLRAADSYNEQFF. The CDR3 nucleotides are TGTGCCAGCAGGCTGCGAGCAGCAGACTCCTACAATGAGCAGTTCTTC. The chain has TRBV4-2 and TRBJ2-1; D is unclear. V lost 6 bases and J lost 0, with 15 bases in between. The CDR3 runs to 16 residues. Germline V gene data show CDR1 as LGHNA and CDR2 as YNFKEQ.

J is TRBJ1-2 and V is TRBV7-9, with D possibly TRBD1 on 5 matching bases. CDR1 is SEHNR, CDR2 FQNEAQ, per germline (reference sequence). This CDR3 contains 16 residues. V gave up 5 bases and J gave up 8 bases, with 24 bases separating them. The CDR3 sequence is CASSPPAGLLKSGYTF. DNA for the CDR3: TGTGCCAGCAGCCCCCCCGCGGGACTTTTGAAATCAGGCTACACCTTC.

V usage is TRBV12-5 and J usage is TRBJ1-2, with 8 bases that match TRBD1. V lost 1 base to trimming and J lost 4 bases; unmatched junction nucleotides: 2. The CDR3 totals 14 residues. From germline, CDR1 is LGHNT and CDR2 FRNRAP. CDR3 protein: CASGLGGQGYGYTF. CDR3 coding DNA: TGTGCTAGTGGTTTGGGAGGACAGGGCTATGGCTACACCTTC.

This clone was detected a few times. The chain combines TRBV5-1 with TRBJ1-1; 9 bases line up with TRBD1. The germline V gene has CDR1 SGHRS and CDR2 YFSETQ. This CDR3 is 13 amino acids long. V gave up 4 bases and J gave up 7 bases; unmatched junction bases: 5. The CDR3 sequence is CASSTDRGIEAFF. DNA of the CDR3: TGCGCCAGCAGCACAGACAGGGGGATTGAAGCTTTCTTT.

The CDR3 coding sequence is TGCAGCGTTAGGGGAGGCACAGATACGCAGTATTTT. This sequence encodes CSVRGGTDTQYF. J is TRBJ2-3 and V is TRBV29-1; D assignment may be TRBD1 or TRBD2 (5 bases each). Germline CDR1 reads SQVTM; CDR2 reads ANQGSEA. CDR3 length: 12 amino acids. V was pared by 5 bases and J by 1 base, with 7 bases between.

The rearrangement uses TRBV14 and TRBJ1-3; D gene ambiguous. The CDR3 totals 12 residues. Germline V gene lookup returns CDR1 SGHDN and CDR2 FVKESK. V lost 8 bases and J lost 0, with 5 bases in between. CDR3 sequence (DNA): TGTGCCAGCGGGAACTCTGGAAACACCATATATTTT. Its protein is CASGNSGNTIYF.

This chain uses TRBV4-3 with TRBJ1-5; D is unresolved. This CDR3 is 14 amino acids long. Trimming stripped 1 base from V and 3 bases from J, with 7 bases between. Germline V gives CDR1 LGHNA, CDR2 YSLEER. CDR3 coding DNA: TGCGCCAGCAGCCAAGGCGGATTCAATCAGCCCCAGCATTTT. Translating gives CASSQGGFNQPQHF.

The V gene is TRBV19, the J gene TRBJ1-1, with D possibly being TRBD1 (6 bases). Germline lookup yields CDR1 LNHDA and CDR2 SQIVND (reference sequence). Trimming cost V 6 bases and J 7 bases, with 15 bases left between them. The CDR3 runs to 13 residues. The CDR3: CASRLQGFNEAFF. CDR3 sequence (DNA): TGTGCCAGTAGATTACAGGGATTCAATGAAGCTTTCTTT.

This chain uses TRBV11-2 with TRBJ2-3, with TRBD2 matching over 12 bases. This CDR3 has 19 residues. V was pared by 4 bases and J by 5 bases, with 16 bases of the junction left unmatched. Germline V gene data show CDR1 as SGHAT and CDR2 as FQNNGV. The DNA for the CDR3 is TGTGCCAGCAGCTCCCGGATGGGCGCTAGCGGGGGGGATTTAGATACGCAGTATTTT. Amino acid sequence: CASSSRMGASGGDLDTQYF.

The rearrangement links TRBV5-1 to TRBJ2-3; 10 bases line up with TRBD2. CDR1 SGHRS and CDR2 YFSETQ come from the germline V gene. V trimming: 4 bases; J trimming: 4 bases; junction bases outside the gene matches: 9. CDR3 length equals 16 residues. The CDR3 protein is CASSPRAGGPPDTQYF. CDR3 sequence (DNA): TGCGCCAGCAGCCCAAGAGCGGGAGGGCCCCCAGATACGCAGTATTTT.

This clone is a singleton in its sample. The chain uses TRBV2 and TRBJ2-1; D may be TRBD2 (5 bases). Germline values: CDR1 SNHLY, CDR2 FYNNEI. CDR3 length: 16 amino acids. V shed 8 bases and J shed 0 bases, with 17 bases lying between them. Written as DNA, the CDR3 is TGTGCCAGCTGGTTCGACTCCCGGGACTCCTACAATGAGCAGTTCTTC. Its translation is CASWFDSRDSYNEQFF.

This chain uses TRBV2 with TRBJ1-2; D unclear. The CDR3 totals 13 residues. V was clipped by 5 bases and J by 5 bases, with 12 bases between them. Per germline, CDR1 SNHLY and CDR2 FYNNEI. The CDR3 here is CASSTLRDYGYTF. CDR3 coding DNA: TGTGCCAGCAGTACCTTAAGGGATTATGGCTACACCTTC.

J is TRBJ2-3 and V is TRBV6-5, with a possible D match to TRBD1 (6 bases). Trimming removed 2 bases from V and 5 bases from J, with 8 bases in between. The germline V gene has CDR1 MNHEY and CDR2 SVGAGI. CDR3 length equals 13 residues. The CDR3 bases are TGTGCCAGCAGTTACATCAGGGGAGATACGCAGTATTTT. Its translation is CASSYIRGDTQYF.

The rearrangement links TRBV30 to TRBJ1-2; possible D gene TRBD1, 6 bases. The germline gives CDR1 GTSNPN, CDR2 SVGIG (reference sequence). Deletions cut 0 bases from V and 6 bases from J, with 17 bases between. The CDR3 length is 15 residues. CDR3 residues: CAWSVPGQPRDGYTF. Here the CDR3 DNA reads TGTGCCTGGAGTGTACCCGGACAGCCGAGGGATGGCTACACCTTC.